This paragraph reports one TCR beta chain. Its antigen is currently unknown. Vbeta (60) and Jbeta (13) primers were used in the PCR. Per the study methods: As a later analysis found, there were 70 million to 80 million unique TCR beta chains, of which approximately 10 million were shared. Profiled with immunoSEQ multiplex PCR; TCRdb holds only in-frame clones, not every one. V and J calls and clone size are given by that table; D and trimming were obtained from the DNA. Here the sample spans about 160,000 clones, around four fifths being singletons. The entry originates in a study of cytomegalovirus exposure and HLA in healthy donors. From germline, CDR1 is MNHEY and CDR2 SMNVEV (reference sequence). This CDR3 is built from 16 residues. The junction had 11 bases not matched to a gene; V was cut back by 6 bases and J by 5 bases. Study-wide findings and caveats: An apparent linkage of common viral pathogens to several of the most significant clusters emerged in a later analysis.

The origin of this receptor is a girl aged 2 to 10 in good health and CMV-seropositive. Sequencing was carried out using PBMCs. The J gene is TRBJ2-5, the V gene TRBV27, with TRBD2 matching over 11 bases. CDR3 protein: CASRPIAGGPWETQYF. As DNA, the CDR3 is TGTGCCAGCAGACCAATAGCGGGAGGGCCGTGGGAGACCCAGTACTTC.